A single sample is the source of the 6 T cell receptor beta chains below, sequenced in a study of response to subunit inactivated influenza vaccine. TCRdb used MiXCR to reprocess the RT-PCR reads, holding one entry per CDR3 protein. The sample has around 540,000 distinct CDR3 sequences; 10% to 15% are singletons. The sample consisted of PBMCs from blood, taken on the day of vaccination. These receptor sequences come from a man aged 45-65 years who received an inactivated influenza vaccine.

This clonotype occurred a few times. The chain is built from TRBV20-1 and TRBJ2-7, with 8 bases lining up with TRBD1. Germline loops: CDR1 DFQATT, CDR2 SNEGSKA (reference sequence). The CDR3 totals 14 residues. V shed 6 bases and J 3 bases; nucleotides not matched to a gene: 10. CDR3 in amino acids: CSANDRGLFYEQYF. CDR3 coding DNA: TGCAGTGCCAACGACAGGGGATTATTCTACGAGCAGTACTTC.

Ten or more counts support this clonotype. The rearrangement links TRBV9 to TRBJ2-3; D could derive from TRBD1 or TRBD2 (5 bases each). CDR1 is SGDLS, CDR2 YYNGEE, per germline. This CDR3 contains 16 residues. Trimming stripped 3 bases from V and 3 bases from J, with 17 bases between. The CDR3 coding sequence is TGTGCCAGCAGCGAAACCGGGGCCTTGGAAACAGATACGCAGTATTTT. The encoded protein is CASSETGALETDTQYF.

This clonotype came up a few times. The chain carries TRBV20-1 and TRBJ2-5; D remains unclear. This CDR3 region has 10 residues. Germline V lookup: CDR1 DFQATT, CDR2 SNEGSKA (reference sequence). The germline V and J ends were trimmed by 4 bases and 5 bases, with 5 bases remaining between them. This chain's CDR3 is CSAILETQYF. The CDR3 DNA is TGCAGTGCTATACTGGAGACCCAGTACTTC.

This clonotype appeared a few times. In DNA form, the CDR3 reads TGTGCCAGCAGCCCACTCGGGGAATCCTACGAGCAGTACTTC. Protein sequence: CASSPLGESYEQYF. V is TRBV12-3 or TRBV12-4 and J is TRBJ2-7; D is perhaps TRBD2 (5 bases). The germline V and J ends were trimmed by 6 bases and 1 base, with 13 bases remaining between them. The CDR3 has 14 amino acids.

This clonotype was counted a few times. V usage is TRBV11-2 and J usage is TRBJ2-5; D is possibly TRBD2 (7 bases). Germline assignment: CDR1 SGHAT and CDR2 FQNNGV. CDR3 size: 16 residues. Trimming removed 3 bases at V and 1 base at J, with 15 bases between. The CDR3: CASSLRAGAFQETQYF. CDR3 nucleotides: TGTGCCAGCAGCTTGAGGGCGGGGGCCTTCCAAGAGACCCAGTACTTC.

The chain has TRBV7-9 and TRBJ2-6; D ambiguous. Trimming cost V 3 bases and J 0 bases, with 6 bases left between them. The CDR3 runs to 15 residues. Per the germline V gene, CDR1 is SEHNR and CDR2 is FQNEAQ (reference sequence). This CDR3 is CASSFTVSGANVLTF. The CDR3 DNA reads as TGTGCCAGCAGCTTCACAGTCTCTGGGGCCAACGTCCTGACTTTC.